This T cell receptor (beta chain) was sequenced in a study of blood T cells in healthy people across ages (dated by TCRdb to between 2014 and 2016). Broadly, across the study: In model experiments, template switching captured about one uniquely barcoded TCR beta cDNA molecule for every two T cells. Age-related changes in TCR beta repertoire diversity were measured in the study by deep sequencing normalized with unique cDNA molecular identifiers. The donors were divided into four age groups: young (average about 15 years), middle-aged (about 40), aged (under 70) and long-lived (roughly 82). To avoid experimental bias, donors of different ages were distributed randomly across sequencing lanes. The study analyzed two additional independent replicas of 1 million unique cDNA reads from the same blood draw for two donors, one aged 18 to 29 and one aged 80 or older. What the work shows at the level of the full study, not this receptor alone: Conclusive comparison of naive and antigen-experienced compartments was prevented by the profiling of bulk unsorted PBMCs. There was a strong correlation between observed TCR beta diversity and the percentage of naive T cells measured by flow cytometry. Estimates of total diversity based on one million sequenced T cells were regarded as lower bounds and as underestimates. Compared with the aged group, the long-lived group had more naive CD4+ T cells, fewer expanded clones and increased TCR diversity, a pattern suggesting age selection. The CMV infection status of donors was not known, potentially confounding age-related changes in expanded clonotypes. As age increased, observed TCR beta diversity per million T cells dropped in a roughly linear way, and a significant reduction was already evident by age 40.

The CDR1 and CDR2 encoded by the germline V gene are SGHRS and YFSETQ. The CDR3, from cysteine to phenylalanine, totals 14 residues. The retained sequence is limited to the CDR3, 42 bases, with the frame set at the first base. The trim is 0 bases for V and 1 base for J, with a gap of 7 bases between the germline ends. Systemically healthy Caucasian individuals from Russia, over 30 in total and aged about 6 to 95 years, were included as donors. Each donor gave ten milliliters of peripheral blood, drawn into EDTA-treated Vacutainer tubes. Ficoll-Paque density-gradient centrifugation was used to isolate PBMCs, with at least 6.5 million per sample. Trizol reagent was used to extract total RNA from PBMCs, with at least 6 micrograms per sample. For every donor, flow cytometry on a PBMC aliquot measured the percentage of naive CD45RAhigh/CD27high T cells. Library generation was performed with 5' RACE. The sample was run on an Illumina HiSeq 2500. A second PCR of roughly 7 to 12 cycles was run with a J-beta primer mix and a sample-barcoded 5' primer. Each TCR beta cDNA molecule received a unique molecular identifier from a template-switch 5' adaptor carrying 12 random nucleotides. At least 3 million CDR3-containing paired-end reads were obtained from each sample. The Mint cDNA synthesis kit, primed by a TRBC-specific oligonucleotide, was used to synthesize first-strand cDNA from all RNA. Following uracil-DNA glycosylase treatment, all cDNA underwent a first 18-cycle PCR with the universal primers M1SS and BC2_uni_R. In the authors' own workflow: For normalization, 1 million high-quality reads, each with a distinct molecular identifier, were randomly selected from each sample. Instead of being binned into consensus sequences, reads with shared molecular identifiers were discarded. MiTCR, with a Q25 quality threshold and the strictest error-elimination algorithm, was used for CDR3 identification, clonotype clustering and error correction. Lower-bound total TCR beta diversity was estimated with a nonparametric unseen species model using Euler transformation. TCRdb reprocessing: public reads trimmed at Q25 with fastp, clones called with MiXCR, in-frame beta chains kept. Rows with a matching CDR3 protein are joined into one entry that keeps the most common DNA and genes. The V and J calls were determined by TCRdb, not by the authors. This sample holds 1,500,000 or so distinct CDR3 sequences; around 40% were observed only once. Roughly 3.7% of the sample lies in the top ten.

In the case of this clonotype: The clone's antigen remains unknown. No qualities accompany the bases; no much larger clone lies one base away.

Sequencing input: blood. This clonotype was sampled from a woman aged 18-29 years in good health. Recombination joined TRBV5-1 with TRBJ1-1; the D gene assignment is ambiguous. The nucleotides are TGCGCCAGCAGCTTGGGGCTAGAGAACACTGAAGCTTTCTTT. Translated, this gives CASSLGLENTEAFF.